This TCR beta chain is from a study of low-dose radiotherapy and immunotherapy resistance in tumors. Study as a whole: Ipilimumab 1 mg/kg every six weeks, together with nivolumab 240 mg every two weeks, was given intravenously to patients. Intravenous cyclophosphamide 200 mg/m2 was given every two weeks, one day before radiation and immunotherapy. Daily intake of oral aspirin 300 mg by patients lasted four cycles and began on cycle 1 day 1.

TRAV- and TRBV-specific primers primed first-strand cDNA, covering alpha and beta chains. TCR amplification used 20 to 25 PCR cycles, a constant-region primer and a V-primer adapter. TCRdb redid the calling of the reads with MiXCR, one entry per CDR3 protein. The table shows about 58,000 distinct CDR3 sequences, with 20% to 25% occurring only once. The sample's time point: after trial treatment. This sample's treatment: LDRT plus nivolumab, ipilimumab, low-dose cyclophosphamide and aspirin (RACIN trial). This TCR derives from a male donor with prostate cancer. The specimen was PBMCs, collected after low-dose radiotherapy plus immunotherapy.

DNA of the CDR3: TGTGCCAGCAGCTTCGATCCTAGCGGGGGGTACGAGCAGTACTTC. Residues: CASSFDPSGGYEQYF. The chain couples TRBV11-2 to TRBJ2-7, with 11 positions matching TRBD2. With V trimmed by 3 bases and J by 4 bases, 5 bases remained unmatched. Looked up from germline, CDR1 is SGHAT and CDR2 is FQNNGV. CDR3 length: 15 amino acids.